The source of this T cell receptor (beta chain) is a study of a mutant IDH1 vaccine in newly diagnosed glioma. Study-wide context: In weeks 1, 3, 5, 7, 11, 15, 19 and 23, patients were vaccinated. The treated population exhibited a male proportion of about 60%, a female proportion of approximately 38%, and a mean age of roughly 41 years. Before enrollment, patients got radiotherapy alone, temozolomide alone, or mostly the combination. Study-wide points: The vaccine induced immune responses, and these occurred in roughly 95% of patients.

In regard to this clone: Its antigen is undetermined. At one end the junction does not follow the germline gene, possibly because of a read error.

The repertoire was sequenced with immunoSEQ multiplex PCR; TCRdb's copy has only in-frame clones and lacks some. The table has around 36,000 clones, approximately 90% seen once. This CDR3 is 15 amino acids long. Germline assignment: CDR1 LGHNA and CDR2 YNFKEQ. Specified time point: week 5, during vaccination. Every vaccine dose comprised 300 ug of mutant IDH1 20-mer peptide plus topical imiquimod. The TCR sequence derives from a man aged 50-59 years with glioma. The chain has TRBV4-2 and TRBJ1-1, with unresolved D. The sequenced sample was PBMCs, obtained from a glioma patient whose treatment included an IDH1 peptide vaccine. The CDR3 here is CASSQGRYGNTEAFF. CDR3 nucleotides: TGTGCCAGCAGCCAAGGGCGGTACGGGAACACTGAAGCTTTCTTC.